This T cell receptor beta chain was captured in a study of shared clonotypes between healthy human individuals. Study-level information: Donors had three CD4 naive, three CD4 memory, two CD8 naive and one CD8 memory plate apiece.

TCRdb's table, derived via immunoSEQ multiplex PCR, lists solely in-frame clones and lacks some. The table lists some 660,000 clones, roughly 72% of them singletons. In germline, CDR1 is MNHEY, CDR2 SMNVEV (reference sequence). The CDR3 has 14 amino acids. Trimming took off 5 bases at V and 0 bases at J, with 11 bases between the two ends. Material: memory CD4+ T cells sorted from blood. As for subset: CD45RA-negative fraction. The receptor was isolated from a woman in her twenties or thirties in good health. The chain employs TRBV27 and TRBJ2-7; D is unresolved. CDR3 nucleotides: TGTGCCAGCAGTGTCAGACTCAGCTCCTACGAGCAGTACTTC. Its translation: CASSVRLSSYEQYF.